One T cell receptor (beta chain) is described in this entry. Its antigen is not identified. Isolating CD4+ T cells followed 9 to 10 days of culture. Each participant was given two doses of one vaccine (BNT162b2 or mRNA-1273). The record originates from a study of vaccination effects on CD4 cells after COVID-19. About the research overall: Post-vaccine sampling occurred a median 72 days after the second dose.

This CDR3 has 16 amino acids. The J segment lost 4 bases and the V segment lost 3 bases, leaving 9 bases of the junction unmatched. Germline V CDR1 and CDR2: SGHKS, YYEKEE (reference sequence). Sequencing used immunoSEQ multiplex PCR; TCRdb keeps in-frame clones, though not all of them. This sample has tens of thousands of clones, with about four fifths found just once. The receptor was isolated from a human donor who received a COVID-19 vaccine. The genes are TRBV5-5 and TRBJ2-1; TRBD2 matches at 8 bases. The sequencing here drew on CD4+ T cells from PBMCs cultured without peptide, taken after COVID-19 vaccination. The CDR3 loop reads CASSSLSGIGYNEQFF. DNA for the CDR3: TGTGCCAGCAGCTCCCTTAGCGGGATTGGGTACAATGAGCAGTTCTTC. Supplemented by reference TRBV5-5 and TRBJ2-1, the full variable domain reads DAGVTQSPTHLIKTRGQQVTLRCSPISGHKSVSWYQQVLGQGPQFIFQYYEKEERGRGNFPDRFSARQFPNYSSELNVNALLLGDSALYLCASSSLSGIGYNEQFFGPGTRLTVL.